These 26 T cell receptor beta chains share one sample of origin, sequenced in a study of blood T cell repertoires in COVID-19. TCRdb keeps only in-frame clones here, not all; method: immunoSEQ multiplex PCR. The sample records some 330,000 clones, 92% being singletons. The sequenced sample consisted of PBMCs or T cells enriched from blood (not recorded which). These receptors all come from a woman aged 25 to 39 who had recovered from COVID-19.

This CDR3 reads CASSQFHRANSPLHF. In nucleotides, the CDR3 is TGCGCCAGCAGCCAATTTCACAGGGCAAATTCACCCCTCCACTTT. The chain has TRBV4-3 and TRBJ1-6; D is possibly TRBD1 (6 bases). V lost 2 bases and J 7 bases, leaving 12 bases between the germline ends. The CDR3 covers 15 residues. CDR1 is LGHNA and CDR2 is YSLEER in the germline V gene.

In this sample, this clone turned up once. V is TRBV2 and J is TRBJ2-2; 9 bases match TRBD1. The germline V gene has CDR1 SNHLY and CDR2 FYNNEI. The CDR3 is made up of 14 amino acids. Trimming cost V 6 bases and J 1 base; bases outside gene matches: 0. The CDR3: CASRDRGNTGELFF. The CDR3 DNA sequence: TGTGCCAGCAGGGACAGGGGGAACACCGGGGAGCTGTTTTTT.

This chain joins TRBV10-3 and TRBJ2-1; tentatively, D is TRBD1 (6 bases). Trimming pared 6 bases from V and 9 bases from J, leaving 12 bases between. This CDR3 is 12 amino acids long. Germline assignment: CDR1 ENHRY and CDR2 SYGVKD. For the CDR3, the DNA is TGTGCCATCAGGGTTGGGGGCGGTGAGCAGTTCTTC. This translates into CAIRVGGGEQFF.

Note on this clone: Other nucleotide sequences from this sample produce the same CDR3. The chain couples TRBV28 to TRBJ1-1; weak D call: TRBD1 (5 bases). CDR3 length: 13 residues. V was trimmed by 3 bases and J by 1 base, leaving 6 bases between them. Looked up from germline, CDR1 is MDHEN and CDR2 is SYDVKM. CDR3 in amino acids: CASSFQGNTEAFF. CDR3 coding DNA: TGTGCCAGCAGTTTTCAGGGGAACACTGAAGCTTTCTTT.

The genes are TRBV6-4 and TRBJ2-3; 9 bases line up with TRBD1. With V trimmed by 6 bases and J by 0 bases, 7 bases remained unmatched. This CDR3 has 16 residues. Germline loops: CDR1 MRHNA, CDR2 SNTAGT. The CDR3 region is CASSPRTGDSTDTQYF. In DNA form, the CDR3 reads TGTGCCAGCAGCCCTCGGACAGGGGACAGCACAGATACGCAGTATTTT.

V usage is TRBV11-2 and J usage is TRBJ2-2; D gene uncertain. Germline V CDR1 and CDR2: SGHAT, FQNNGV. The CDR3 is 13 amino acids. V was shortened by 0 bases and J by 3 bases, with 2 bases between the two germline ends. CDR3 DNA sequence: TGTGCCAGCAGCTTAGACTACACCGGGGAGCTGTTTTTT. Protein product: CASSLDYTGELFF.

The genes are TRBV4-1 and TRBJ2-1; D is uncertain. With 0 bases removed from V and 10 bases from J, the gap between germline ends came to 10 bases. From germline, CDR1 is MGHRA and CDR2 YSYEKL. The CDR3 sequence is 13 residues long. CDR3 DNA: TGCGCCAGCAGCCAAGATTGGGCCTGGGAGCAGTTCTTC. It translates to CASSQDWAWEQFF.

The chain uses TRBV14 and TRBJ1-2; D gene ambiguous. The CDR3 is 14 amino acids. CDR1 and CDR2 from the germline V gene are SGHDN and FVKESK. With 4 bases removed from V and 3 bases from J, the gap between germline ends came to 12 bases. The CDR3 nucleotides read TGTGCCAGCAGCCTTGTGGAGGGCCACTATGGCTACACCTTC. Its protein is CASSLVEGHYGYTF.

This chain connects TRBV9 to TRBJ1-4; possible D gene TRBD1, 5 bases. V was cut by 0 bases and J by 2 bases, with 11 bases left in between. The CDR3 has 16 amino acids. Germline CDR1 SGDLS, CDR2 YYNGEE. CDR3 sequence (DNA): TGTGCCAGCAGCGTAGCCGCGGGGCATACTAATGAAAAACTGTTTTTT. Protein: CASSVAAGHTNEKLFF.

Regarding this clone: The junction and the germline gene differ at one end; a read error may be behind it. The chain has TRBV7-7 and TRBJ2-5; D perhaps matches TRBD2 (5 bases). Per the germline V gene, CDR1 is SSHAT and CDR2 is FNYEAQ (reference sequence). The CDR3 is 15 residues long. The CDR3 coding sequence is TGTGCTAGCAGCTTAGCTGGGCGGAGAGGGGAGACCCAGTACTTC. Translating gives CASSLAGRRGETQYF. The full variable domain, in which reference TRBV7-7 and TRBJ2-5 provide the parts outside the CDR3, is GAGVSQSPRYKVTKRGQDVTLRCDPISSHATLYWYQQALGQGPEFLTYFNYEAQPDKSGLPSDRFSAERPEGSISTLTIQRTEQRDSAMYRCASSLAGRRGETQYFGPGTRLLVL.

This clone was detected only once. The sample carries other DNA sequences with the same CDR3. V is TRBV28 and J is TRBJ1-1; D is perhaps TRBD1 (6 bases). This CDR3 comprises 12 residues. Per the germline V gene, CDR1 is MDHEN and CDR2 is SYDVKM. V was pared by 9 bases and J by 5 bases, with 13 bases between. CDR3 residues: CASSTGSTEAFF. The DNA for the CDR3 is TGTGCCAGTTCGACAGGCTCAACTGAAGCTTTCTTT.

This clone appeared a few times. This CDR3 is CSARRDSEQFF. CDR3 in DNA: TGCAGTGCTCGGAGAGACAGTGAGCAGTTCTTC. This chain links TRBV20-1 with TRBJ2-1, with a tentative D call TRBD1 (5 bases). V lost 5 bases to trimming and J lost 9 bases, with 11 bases between them. CDR1 is DFQATT and CDR2 is SNEGSKA in the germline V gene (reference sequence). The CDR3 totals 11 residues.

The chain recombines TRBV7-8 with TRBJ2-7; the D is unclear. V lost 0 bases to trimming and J lost 0 bases, with 9 bases between them. There are 15 residues in the CDR3. Germline lookup yields CDR1 SGHVS and CDR2 FQNEAQ. The CDR3 here is CASSLAQVGSYEQYF. The CDR3 nucleotides read TGTGCCAGCAGCTTAGCGCAGGTTGGCTCCTACGAGCAGTACTTC.

The J gene is TRBJ1-3, the V gene TRBV15, with D tentatively TRBD1 (5 bases). CDR1 is LNHNV and CDR2 is YYDKDF in the germline V gene (reference sequence). The CDR3 is 17 residues long. V dropped 0 bases and J dropped 2 bases, with 14 bases sitting between them. CDR3 bases: TGTGCCACCAGCAGAGATCGGGGGACCTCAGCTGGAAACACCATATATTTT. Protein sequence: CATSRDRGTSAGNTIYF.

V and J are TRBV3-1 (or the pseudogene TRBV3-2) and TRBJ1-2; the match to TRBD1 covers 7 bases. The CDR3 length is 13 residues. Germline V CDR1 and CDR2: LGHDT, YNNKEL (reference sequence). After removal of 4 bases from V and 6 bases from J, the junction contained 5 bases not matched to a gene. CDR3 sequence: CASSPQGGHGYTF. CDR3 nucleotide sequence: TGTGCCAGCAGCCCTCAAGGGGGCCATGGCTACACCTTC.

This chain connects TRBV13 to TRBJ1-4, with 7 bases lining up with TRBD1. Germline CDR1 is PRHDT and CDR2 is FYEKMQ (reference sequence). The J segment lost 5 bases and the V segment lost 5 bases, leaving 5 bases of the junction unmatched. The CDR3 consists of 14 residues. The CDR3 spells CASSLGDSNEKLFF. As DNA, the CDR3 is TGTGCCAGCAGCCTGGGGGACAGCAATGAAAAACTGTTTTTT.

V is TRBV7-2 and J is TRBJ1-2; D is possibly TRBD1 (5 bases). Germline V CDR1 and CDR2: SGHTA, FQGNSA. The CDR3 is 14 amino acids. Trimming shortened V by 1 base and J by 4 bases, and 10 bases separated the two germline ends. The CDR3 spells CASSLDPGPYGYTF. The CDR3, as DNA: TGTGCCAGCAGCTTAGATCCAGGGCCCTATGGCTACACCTTC.

The chain uses TRBV4-1 and TRBJ2-2, with D uncertain. The germline V gene has CDR1 MGHRA and CDR2 YSYEKL. V lost 4 bases to trimming and J lost 5 bases, with 8 bases between them. The CDR3 loop spans 13 amino acids. CDR3 nucleotides: TGCGCCAGCAGCCGGAGAGAAACCGGGGAGCTGTTTTTT. Protein sequence: CASSRRETGELFF.

The J gene is TRBJ2-2, the V gene TRBV20-1; TRBD1 is a possible D gene (6 bases). The CDR3 extends over 15 amino acids. V shed 3 bases and J shed 6 bases, with 17 bases lying between them. Looked up from germline, CDR1 is DFQATT and CDR2 is SNEGSKA (reference sequence). The CDR3 nucleotides are TGCAGTGCTAGTTTCGGGACACTTTATTCCGGGGAGCTGTTTTTT. It specifies CSASFGTLYSGELFF.

This rearrangement joins TRBV4-3 to TRBJ2-2; D unresolved. Germline V lookup: CDR1 LGHNA, CDR2 YSLEER. CDR3 size: 16 residues. The V and J ends lost 0 bases and 1 base respectively, with 9 bases between them. The CDR3 region is CASSQDRTGNTGELFF. DNA of the CDR3: TGCGCCAGCAGCCAAGATCGCACCGGGAACACCGGGGAGCTGTTTTTT.

The V call is TRBV3-1 (or the pseudogene TRBV3-2), the J call TRBJ2-7, with 11 nucleotides matching TRBD2. The length of the CDR3 is 15 residues. Germline trimming cut 4 bases from V and 1 base from J; bases unmatched to any gene: 3. Germline values: CDR1 LGHDT, CDR2 YNNKEL (reference sequence). For the CDR3, the DNA is TGTGCCAGCAGCCCGGGGACTAGCGGTTCCTACGAGCAGTACTTC. Protein sequence: CASSPGTSGSYEQYF.

DNA for the CDR3: TGTGCCAGCAGCGAAGGGGGCCGCGAGCAGTACTTC. Translated, it gives CASSEGGREQYF. This chain links TRBV9 with TRBJ2-7, with 7 positions matching TRBD1. Germline V gene data show CDR1 as SGDLS and CDR2 as YYNGEE. CDR3 length: 12 amino acids. The junction had 3 bases not matched to a gene; V was cut back by 3 bases and J by 6 bases.

The chain recombines TRBV30 with TRBJ2-7; D is ambiguous. Germline loops: CDR1 GTSNPN, CDR2 SVGIG (reference sequence). This CDR3 is built from 11 residues. This CDR3 reads CAASITYEQYF. The CDR3 nucleotides are TGTGCGGCAAGTATTACCTACGAGCAGTACTTC.

The chain combines TRBV4-1 with TRBJ1-1; D is possibly TRBD1 (6 bases). The CDR3 has 15 amino acids. Germline-derived CDR1 and CDR2 are MGHRA and YSYEKL. With 3 bases removed from V and 1 base from J, the gap between germline ends came to 12 bases. CDR3 protein: CASSQQLTGNTEAFF. CDR3 sequence (DNA): TGCGCCAGCAGCCAGCAGTTGACAGGGAACACTGAAGCTTTCTTT.

This clone is a singleton in its sample. The chain carries TRBV18 and TRBJ1-1; no reliable D call. CDR3 length equals 13 residues. V lost 6 bases and J lost 1, with 9 bases in between. The germline CDR1 and CDR2 sequences are KGHSH and LQKENI. The CDR3 here is CASSPIENTEAFF. The CDR3 coding sequence is TGTGCCAGCTCCCCAATAGAGAACACTGAAGCTTTCTTT.

V usage is TRBV5-6 and J usage is TRBJ2-1; D might be TRBD1 (6 bases). Trimming removed 0 bases at V and 8 bases at J, with 18 bases between. The CDR3 extends over 16 amino acids. Germline V CDR1 and CDR2: SGHDT, YYEEEE. CDR3 DNA: TGTGCCAGCAGCTTGGCAAACAGGGACCTCTTCTATGAGCAGTTCTTC. Translation gives CASSLANRDLFYEQFF.